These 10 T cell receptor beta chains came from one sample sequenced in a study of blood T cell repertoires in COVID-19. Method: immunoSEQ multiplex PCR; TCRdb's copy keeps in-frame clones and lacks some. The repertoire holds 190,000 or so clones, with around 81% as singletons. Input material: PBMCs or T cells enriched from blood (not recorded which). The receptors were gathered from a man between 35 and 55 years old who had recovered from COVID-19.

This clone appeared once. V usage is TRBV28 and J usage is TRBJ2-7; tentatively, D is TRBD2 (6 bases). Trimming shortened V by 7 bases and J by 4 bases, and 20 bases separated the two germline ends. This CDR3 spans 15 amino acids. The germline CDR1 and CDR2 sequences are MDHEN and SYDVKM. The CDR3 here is CASTTGGTLTYEQYF. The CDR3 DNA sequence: TGTGCCAGCACCACAGGCGGGACTCTCACTTACGAGCAGTACTTC.

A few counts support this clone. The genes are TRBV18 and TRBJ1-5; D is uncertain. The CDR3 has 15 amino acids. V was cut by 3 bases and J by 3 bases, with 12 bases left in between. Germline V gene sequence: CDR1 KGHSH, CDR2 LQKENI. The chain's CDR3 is CASSPETGYNQPQHF. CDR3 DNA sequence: TGTGCCAGCTCACCCGAAACCGGGTACAATCAGCCCCAGCATTTT.

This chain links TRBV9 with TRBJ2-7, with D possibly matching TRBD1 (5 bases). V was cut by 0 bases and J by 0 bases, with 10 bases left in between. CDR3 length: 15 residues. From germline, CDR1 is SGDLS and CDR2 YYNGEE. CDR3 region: CASSVGTLSSYEQYF. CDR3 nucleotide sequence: TGTGCCAGCAGCGTAGGGACACTGAGCTCCTACGAGCAGTACTTC.

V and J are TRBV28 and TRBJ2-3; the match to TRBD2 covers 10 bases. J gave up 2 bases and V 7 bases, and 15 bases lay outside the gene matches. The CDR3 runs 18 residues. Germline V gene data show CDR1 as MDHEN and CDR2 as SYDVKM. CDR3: CASMTAIGLAEITDTQYF. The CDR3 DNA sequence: TGTGCCAGCATGACCGCAATCGGACTAGCGGAAATCACAGATACGCAGTATTTT.

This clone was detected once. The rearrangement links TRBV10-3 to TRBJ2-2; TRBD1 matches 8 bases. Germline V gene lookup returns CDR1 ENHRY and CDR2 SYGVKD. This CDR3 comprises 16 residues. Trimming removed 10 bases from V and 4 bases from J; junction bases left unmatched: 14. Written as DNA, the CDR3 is TGTGCCACCAAAAGTGAATTTACAGGGGGCACCGGGGAGCTGTTTTTT. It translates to CATKSEFTGGTGELFF.

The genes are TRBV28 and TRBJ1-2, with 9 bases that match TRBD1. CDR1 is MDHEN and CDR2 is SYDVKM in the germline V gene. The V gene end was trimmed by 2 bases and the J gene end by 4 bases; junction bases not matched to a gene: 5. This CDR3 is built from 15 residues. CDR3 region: CASSLEGQGFYGYTF. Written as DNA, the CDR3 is TGTGCCAGCAGTTTAGAGGGACAGGGATTCTATGGCTACACCTTC.

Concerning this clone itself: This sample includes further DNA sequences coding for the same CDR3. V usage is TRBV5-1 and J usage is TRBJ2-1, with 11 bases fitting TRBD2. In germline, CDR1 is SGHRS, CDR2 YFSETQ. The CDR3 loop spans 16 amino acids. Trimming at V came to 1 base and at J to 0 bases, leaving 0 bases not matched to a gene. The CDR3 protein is CASSLTSGSSYNEQFF. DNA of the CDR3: TGCGCCAGCAGCTTGACTAGCGGGAGCTCCTACAATGAGCAGTTCTTC.

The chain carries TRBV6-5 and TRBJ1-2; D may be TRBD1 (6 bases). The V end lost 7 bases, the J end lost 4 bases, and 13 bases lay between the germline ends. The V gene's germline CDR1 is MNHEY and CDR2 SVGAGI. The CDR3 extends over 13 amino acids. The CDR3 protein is CASNRDRFYGYTF. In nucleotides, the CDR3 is TGTGCCAGCAATCGAGACAGGTTCTATGGCTACACCTTC.

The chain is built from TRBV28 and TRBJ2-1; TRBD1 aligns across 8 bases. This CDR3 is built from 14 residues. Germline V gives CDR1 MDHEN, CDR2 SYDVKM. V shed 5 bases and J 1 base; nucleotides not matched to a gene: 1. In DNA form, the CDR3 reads TGTGCCAGCAGTCACAGGGGGTCCTACAATGAGCAGTTCTTC. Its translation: CASSHRGSYNEQFF.

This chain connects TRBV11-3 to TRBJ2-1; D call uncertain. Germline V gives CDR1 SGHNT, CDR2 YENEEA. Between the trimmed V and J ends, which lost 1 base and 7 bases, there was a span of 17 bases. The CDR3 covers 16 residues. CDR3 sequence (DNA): TGTGCCAGCAGCTTAGGAGGTGGGTCCATGACGAATGAGCAGTTCTTC. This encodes CASSLGGGSMTNEQFF.